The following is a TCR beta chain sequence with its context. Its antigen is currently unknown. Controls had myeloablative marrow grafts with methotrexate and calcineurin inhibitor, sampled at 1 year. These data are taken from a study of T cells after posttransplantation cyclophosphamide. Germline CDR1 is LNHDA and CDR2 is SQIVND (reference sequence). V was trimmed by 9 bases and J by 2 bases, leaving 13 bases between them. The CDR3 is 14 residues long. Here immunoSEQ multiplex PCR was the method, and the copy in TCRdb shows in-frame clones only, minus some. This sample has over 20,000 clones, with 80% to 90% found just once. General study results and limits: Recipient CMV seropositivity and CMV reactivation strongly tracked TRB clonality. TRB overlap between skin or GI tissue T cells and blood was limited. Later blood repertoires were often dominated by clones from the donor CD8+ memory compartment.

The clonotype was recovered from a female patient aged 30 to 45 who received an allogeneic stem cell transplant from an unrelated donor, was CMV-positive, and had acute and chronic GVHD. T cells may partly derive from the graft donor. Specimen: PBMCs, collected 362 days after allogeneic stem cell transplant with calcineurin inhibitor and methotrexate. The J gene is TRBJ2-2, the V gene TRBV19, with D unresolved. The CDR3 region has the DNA TGTGCCAGCCGAACCAGCGTCAACACCGGGGAGCTGTTTTTT. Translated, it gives CASRTSVNTGELFF.